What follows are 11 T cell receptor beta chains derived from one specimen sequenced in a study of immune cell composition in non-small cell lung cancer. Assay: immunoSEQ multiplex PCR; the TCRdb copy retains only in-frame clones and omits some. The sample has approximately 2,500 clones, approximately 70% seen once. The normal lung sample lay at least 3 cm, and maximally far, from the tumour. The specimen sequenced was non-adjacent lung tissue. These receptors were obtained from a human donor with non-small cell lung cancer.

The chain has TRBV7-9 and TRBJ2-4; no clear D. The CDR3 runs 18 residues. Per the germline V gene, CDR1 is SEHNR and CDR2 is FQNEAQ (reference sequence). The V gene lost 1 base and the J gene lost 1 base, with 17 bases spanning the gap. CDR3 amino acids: CASSLGVRLPGAKNIQYF. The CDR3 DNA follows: TGTGCCAGCAGCTTAGGTGTCAGGCTCCCTGGTGCCAAAAACATTCAGTACTTC.

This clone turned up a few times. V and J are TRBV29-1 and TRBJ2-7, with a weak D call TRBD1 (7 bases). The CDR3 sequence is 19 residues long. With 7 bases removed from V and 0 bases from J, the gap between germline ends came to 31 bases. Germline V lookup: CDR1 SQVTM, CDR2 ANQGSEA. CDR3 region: CSARGTTGGGGTLSYEQYF. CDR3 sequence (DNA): TGCAGCGCCCGGGGCACTACAGGAGGGGGCGGGACTCTCTCCTACGAGCAGTACTTC.

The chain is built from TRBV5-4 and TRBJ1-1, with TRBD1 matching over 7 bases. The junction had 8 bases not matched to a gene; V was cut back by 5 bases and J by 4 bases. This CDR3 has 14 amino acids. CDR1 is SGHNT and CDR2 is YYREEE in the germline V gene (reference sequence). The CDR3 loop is CASRGTGAPTEAFF. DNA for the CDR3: TGTGCCAGCAGGGGTACAGGGGCCCCCACTGAAGCTTTCTTT.

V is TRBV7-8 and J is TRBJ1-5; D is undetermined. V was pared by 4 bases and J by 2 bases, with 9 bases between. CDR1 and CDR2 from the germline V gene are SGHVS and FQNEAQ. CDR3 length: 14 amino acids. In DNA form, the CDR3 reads TGTGCCAGCAGCTCGACGGAGGGCAATCAGCCCCAGCATTTT. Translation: CASSSTEGNQPQHF. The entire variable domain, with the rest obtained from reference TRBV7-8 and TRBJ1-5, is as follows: GAGVSQSPRYKVAKRGQDVALRCDPISGHVSLFWYQQALGQGPEFLTYFQNEAQLDKSGLPSDRFFAERPEGSVSTLKIQRTQQEDSAVYLCASSSTEGNQPQHFGDGTRLSIL.

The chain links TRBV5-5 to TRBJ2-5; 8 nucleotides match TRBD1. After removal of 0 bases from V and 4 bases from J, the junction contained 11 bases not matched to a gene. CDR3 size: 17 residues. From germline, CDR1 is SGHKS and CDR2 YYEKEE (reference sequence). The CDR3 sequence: CASSLATGQARTETQYF. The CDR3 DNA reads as TGTGCCAGCAGCTTGGCCACGGGACAGGCTCGGACAGAGACCCAGTACTTC.

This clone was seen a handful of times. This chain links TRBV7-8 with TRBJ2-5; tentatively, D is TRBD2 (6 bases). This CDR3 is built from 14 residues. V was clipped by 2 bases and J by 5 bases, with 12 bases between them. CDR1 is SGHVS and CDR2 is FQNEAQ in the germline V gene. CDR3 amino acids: CASSLSRGRETQYF. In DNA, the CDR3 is TGTGCCAGCAGCTTATCACGGGGGAGGGAGACCCAGTACTTC.

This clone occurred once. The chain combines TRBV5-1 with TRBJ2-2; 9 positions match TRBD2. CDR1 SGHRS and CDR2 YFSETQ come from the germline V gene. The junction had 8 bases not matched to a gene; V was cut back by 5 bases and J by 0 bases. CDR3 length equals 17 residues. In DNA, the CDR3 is TGCGCCAGCAGACAAGTGGCGGGAGGGACGAACACCGGGGAGCTGTTTTTT. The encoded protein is CASRQVAGGTNTGELFF. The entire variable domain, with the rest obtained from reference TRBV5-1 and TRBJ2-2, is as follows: KAGVTQTPRYLIKTRGQQVTLSCSPISGHRSVSWYQQTPGQGLQFLFEYFSETQRNKGNFPGRFSGRQFSNSRSEMNVSTLELGDSALYLCASRQVAGGTNTGELFFGEGSRLTVL.

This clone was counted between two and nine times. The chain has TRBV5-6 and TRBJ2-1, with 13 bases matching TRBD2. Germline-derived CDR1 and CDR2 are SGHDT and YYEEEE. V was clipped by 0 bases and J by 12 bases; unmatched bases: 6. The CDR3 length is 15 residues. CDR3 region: CASSLGLAGGQAQFF. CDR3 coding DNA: TGTGCCAGCAGCTTGGGACTAGCGGGAGGCCAGGCGCAGTTCTTC.

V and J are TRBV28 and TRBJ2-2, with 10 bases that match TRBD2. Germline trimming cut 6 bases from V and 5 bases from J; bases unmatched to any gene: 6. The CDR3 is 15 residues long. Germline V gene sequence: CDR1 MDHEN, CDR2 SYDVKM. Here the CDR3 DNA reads TGTGCCAGCAGCGACGGGACTAGCGAGACCGGGGAGCTGTTTTTT. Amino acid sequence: CASSDGTSETGELFF.

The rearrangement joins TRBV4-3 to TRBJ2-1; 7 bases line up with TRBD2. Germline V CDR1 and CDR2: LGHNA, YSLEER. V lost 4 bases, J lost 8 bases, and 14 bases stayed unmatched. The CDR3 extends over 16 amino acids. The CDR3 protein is CASSRRGGRSRYEQFF. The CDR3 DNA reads TGCGCCAGCAGCCGCCGGGGCGGGAGATCTCGCTATGAGCAGTTCTTC.

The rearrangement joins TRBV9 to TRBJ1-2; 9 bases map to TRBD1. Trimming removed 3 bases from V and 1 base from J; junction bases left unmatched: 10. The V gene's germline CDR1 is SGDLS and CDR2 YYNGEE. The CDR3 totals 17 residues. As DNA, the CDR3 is TGTGCCAGCAGCGCCGAGCCCGGGACAGGGCTTAACTATGGCTACACCTTC. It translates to CASSAEPGTGLNYGYTF.